These 5 T cell receptor beta chains came from one sample sequenced in a study of T cell responses to AZD1222 COVID-19 vaccine. Here immunoSEQ multiplex PCR was the method, and the copy in TCRdb shows in-frame clones only, minus some. The data contain about 120,000 clones, just under 95% of them singletons. This sample comprised peripheral blood, obtained on day 0 of AZD1222 vaccination. These receptors originate from an adult in good health.

The chain has TRBV25-1 and TRBJ2-1, with 11 nucleotides matching TRBD2. Germline-derived CDR1 and CDR2 are MGHDK and SYGVNS. CDR3 length: 15 amino acids. Trimming removed 2 bases from V and 10 bases from J; junction bases left unmatched: 7. In nucleotides, the CDR3 is TGTGCCAGCAGTGAACTTCTAGCGGGAGGTAGGGAGCAGTTCTTC. Its protein is CASSELLAGGREQFF.

This chain connects TRBV19 to TRBJ1-5; D unresolved. V was cut by 6 bases and J by 5 bases, with 8 bases left in between. The CDR3 contains 12 residues. Looked up from germline, CDR1 is LNHDA and CDR2 is SQIVND (reference sequence). For the CDR3, the DNA is TGTGCCAGTAGCGACACCTATCAGCCCCAGCATTTT. It is translated as CASSDTYQPQHF. The whole variable domain, remainder taken from reference TRBV19 and TRBJ1-5, is DGGITQSPKYLFRKEGQNVTLSCEQNLNHDAMYWYRQDPGQGLRLIYYSQIVNDFQKGDIAEGYSVSREKKESFPLTVTSAQKNPTAFYLCASSDTYQPQHFGDGTRLSIL.

CDR3 sequence (DNA): TGTGCCAGCAGCCCTTCCCGTAATCAGCCCCAGCATTTT. Translated: CASSPSRNQPQHF. The V and J genes are TRBV3-1 (or the pseudogene TRBV3-2) and TRBJ1-5; no definite D call. Germline CDR1 is LGHDT and CDR2 is YNNKEL (reference sequence). This CDR3 is 13 amino acids long. With 4 bases removed from V and 4 bases from J, the gap between germline ends came to 8 bases.

Here the CDR3 DNA reads TGTGCCAGCAGCCCCCTCGGGGAGGATGAGCAGTTCTTC. It is translated as CASSPLGEDEQFF. The chain recombines TRBV12-1 with TRBJ2-1; the D call of TRBD2 is as the table states it, not checked on the DNA. TRBV12-1 has pseudogene status. The CDR3 covers 13 residues.

This chain uses TRBV12-5 with TRBJ2-3, with 7 bases identical to TRBD2. Trimming removed 4 bases from V and 4 bases from J; junction bases left unmatched: 11. Looked up from germline, CDR1 is LGHNT and CDR2 is FRNRAP. The CDR3 sequence is 16 residues long. CDR3 in DNA: TGTGCTAGTGGTTCCTCCGGGACTACCGGAGCAGATACGCAGTATTTT. Protein: CASGSSGTTGADTQYF. The variable domain in full, completed from reference TRBV12-5 and TRBJ2-3, reads DARVTQTPRHKVTEMGQEVTMRCQPILGHNTVFWYRQTMMQGLELLAYFRNRAPLDDSGMPKDRFSAEMPDATLATLKIQPSEPRDSAVYFCASGSSGTTGADTQYFGPGTRLTVL.